The sequence of this T cell receptor beta chain was determined in a study of T cell repertoires in cytomegalovirus infection. Study details: Alongside well-studied HLA-B-restricted CMV epitopes, recently identified HLA-C-restricted CMV epitopes were also used. In public TCR beta signatures, there were indications of both CMV infection and matching HLA type.

Looked up from germline, CDR1 is LNHNV and CDR2 is YYDKDF (reference sequence). The ends lost 1 base at V and 6 bases at J; junction bases unmatched: 1. The CDR3 sequence is 14 residues long. TCRdb analysed the reads with MiXCR anew, one entry per CDR3 protein. The sample lists hundreds of thousands of distinct CDR3 sequences, about 31% occurring once. Study-level points and caveats: In two of eight donors, the top clonotype was HLA-C-restricted CMV-specific. Based on cumulative public TCR beta family frequency, carriers of CMV plus the relevant HLA were identified.

As regards this clonotype: The antigen remains undetermined.

This sequence was found in a human donor in good health (CMV status not recorded). Some clones in this sample may be carry-over from other donors' samples. J is TRBJ2-1 and V is TRBV15; 9 bases match TRBD2. This sample comprised cultured CD8+ T cells from PBMCs, obtained from culture after CMV antigen stimulation. Here the CDR3 reads CATSRGLAANEQFF. Here the CDR3 DNA reads TGTGCCACCAGCAGAGGACTAGCGGCCAATGAGCAGTTCTTC.